The source of this T cell receptor beta chain is a study of beta chain features in type 1 diabetes. Whole-study results and caveats: Any HLA effect on TCRB rearrangement was left unresolved by small sub-analyses. All four CD4+ subsets of Type 1 diabetes patients contained TCRB CDR3s that were moderately but significantly shorter.

CDR3 size: 14 residues. V shed 0 bases and J shed 7 bases, with 12 bases lying between them. Germline assignment: CDR1 SGHTA and CDR2 FQGNSA. A note on this clone: Its antigen is unidentified.

Expressed TCRB transcripts were sequenced because the isolated RNA had all been reverse transcribed beforehand. TCRdb's copy holds only in-frame clones and misses some; the assay was immunoSEQ multiplex PCR. The repertoire consists of roughly 120,000 clones, with around 40% occurring once and the leading ten covering more than 0.06%. The rearrangement links TRBV7-2 to TRBJ1-1; the D gene is possibly TRBD1 (6 bases). Sequenced material: stem cell memory CD4+ T cells from blood. This TCR was sampled from a woman aged 18-35 years in good health. CDR3 amino acids: CASSLALDRVEAFF. The CDR3 nucleotides read TGTGCCAGCAGCTTAGCCCTGGACAGAGTTGAAGCTTTCTTT.